The sequence of this T cell receptor (beta chain) was determined in a study of blood T cell repertoires in COVID-19. Whole-study context: Collection of acute and convalescent COVID-19 samples took place in the United States, Italy and Spain.

The protocol was immunoSEQ multiplex PCR, while the TCRdb copy is restricted to in-frame clones and leaves out a portion. The table shows some 70,000 clones, with roughly 81% occurring only once. Germline V gene lookup returns CDR1 SGHRS and CDR2 YFSETQ. Trimming at V came to 5 bases and at J to 6 bases, leaving 5 bases not matched to a gene. The CDR3 extends over 14 amino acids. J is TRBJ2-3 and V is TRBV5-1; 11 bases are shared with TRBD1. This TCR was recovered from a woman between 65 and 79 years old with acute or convalescent COVID-19. Source material: peripheral blood. CDR3 sequence (DNA): TGCGCCAGCAGGAGGGACAGGGGGTTGGATACGCAGTATTTT. Protein: CASRRDRGLDTQYF.